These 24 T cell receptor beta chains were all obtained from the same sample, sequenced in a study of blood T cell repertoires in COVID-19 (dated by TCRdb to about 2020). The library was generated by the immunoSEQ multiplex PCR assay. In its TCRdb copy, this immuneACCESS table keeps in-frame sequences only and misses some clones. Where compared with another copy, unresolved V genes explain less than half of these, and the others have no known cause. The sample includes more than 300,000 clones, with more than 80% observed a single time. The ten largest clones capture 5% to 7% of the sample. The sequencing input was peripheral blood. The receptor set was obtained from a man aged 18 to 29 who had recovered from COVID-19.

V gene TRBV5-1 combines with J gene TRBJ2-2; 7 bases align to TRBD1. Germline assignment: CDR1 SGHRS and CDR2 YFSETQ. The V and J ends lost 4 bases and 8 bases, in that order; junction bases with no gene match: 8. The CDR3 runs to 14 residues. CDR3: CASSPLTGTGELFF. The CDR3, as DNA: TGCGCCAGCAGCCCTTTGACAGGGACGGGGGAGCTGTTTTTT.

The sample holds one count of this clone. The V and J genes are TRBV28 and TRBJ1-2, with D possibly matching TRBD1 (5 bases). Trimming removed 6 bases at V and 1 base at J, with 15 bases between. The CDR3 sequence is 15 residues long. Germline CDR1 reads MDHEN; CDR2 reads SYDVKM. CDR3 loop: CASRWGGENNYGYTF. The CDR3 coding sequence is TGTGCCAGCAGGTGGGGAGGGGAGAATAACTATGGCTACACCTTC.

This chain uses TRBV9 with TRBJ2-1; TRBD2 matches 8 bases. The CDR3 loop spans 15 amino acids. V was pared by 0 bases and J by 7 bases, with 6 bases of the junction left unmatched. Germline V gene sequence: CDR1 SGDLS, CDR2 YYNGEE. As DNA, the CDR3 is TGTGCCAGCAGCGTAGCGGGAGGGCCTAAGAATGAGCAGTTCTTC. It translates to CASSVAGGPKNEQFF.

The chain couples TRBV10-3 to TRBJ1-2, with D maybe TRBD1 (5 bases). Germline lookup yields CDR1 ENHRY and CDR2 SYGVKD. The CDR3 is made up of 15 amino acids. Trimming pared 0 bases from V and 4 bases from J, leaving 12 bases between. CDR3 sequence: CAISESAAGVYGYTF. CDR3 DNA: TGTGCCATCAGTGAGTCAGCAGCGGGGGTCTATGGCTACACCTTC.

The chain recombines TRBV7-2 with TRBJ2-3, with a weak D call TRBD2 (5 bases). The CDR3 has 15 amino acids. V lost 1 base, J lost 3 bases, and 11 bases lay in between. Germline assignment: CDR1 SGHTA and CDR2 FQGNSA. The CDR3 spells CASSLGGSATDTQYF. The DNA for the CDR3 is TGTGCCAGCAGCTTAGGCGGTAGCGCGACAGATACGCAGTATTTT. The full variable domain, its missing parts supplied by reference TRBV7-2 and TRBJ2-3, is GAGVSQSPSNKVTEKGKDVELRCDPISGHTALYWYRQSLGQGLEFLIYFQGNSAPDKSGLPSDRFSAERTGGSVSTLTIQRTQQEDSAVYLCASSLGGSATDTQYFGPGTRLTVL.

The CDR3 spells CSVEGAGPTMSRWQFF. The CDR3 DNA reads as TGCAGCGTTGAAGGCGCAGGGCCCACAATGAGCAGGTGGCAGTTCTTC. This sequence joins TRBV29-1 and TRBJ2-1; D possibly corresponds to TRBD1 (5 bases). Germline V gene sequence: CDR1 SQVTM, CDR2 ANQGSEA. The CDR3 loop spans 16 amino acids. Deletions cut 1 base from V and 12 bases from J, with 25 bases between.

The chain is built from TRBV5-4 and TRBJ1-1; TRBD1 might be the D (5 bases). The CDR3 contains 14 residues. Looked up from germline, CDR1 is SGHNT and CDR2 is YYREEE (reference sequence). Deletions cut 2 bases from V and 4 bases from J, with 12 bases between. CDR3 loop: CASSFHGGGTEAFF. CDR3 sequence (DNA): TGTGCCAGCAGCTTCCATGGGGGAGGCACTGAAGCTTTCTTT.

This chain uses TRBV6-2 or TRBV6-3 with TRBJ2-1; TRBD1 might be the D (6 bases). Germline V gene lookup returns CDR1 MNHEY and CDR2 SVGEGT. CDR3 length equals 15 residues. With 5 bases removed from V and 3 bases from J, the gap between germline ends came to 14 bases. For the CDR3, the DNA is TGTGCCAGCAGTAGCCCGGGACATATCTACAATGAGCAGTTCTTC. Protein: CASSSPGHIYNEQFF.

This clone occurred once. Here the CDR3 DNA reads TGTGCCAGCAGTTTATACGGGACAGGGGCACGGCAAGAGACCCAGTACTTC. It encodes CASSLYGTGARQETQYF. The rearrangement links TRBV27 to TRBJ2-5; 10 nucleotides line up with TRBD1. V shed 1 base, J shed 2 bases, and the junction held 7 bases outside the gene matches. The CDR3 length is 17 residues. CDR1 and CDR2 from the germline V gene are MNHEY and SMNVEV (reference sequence).

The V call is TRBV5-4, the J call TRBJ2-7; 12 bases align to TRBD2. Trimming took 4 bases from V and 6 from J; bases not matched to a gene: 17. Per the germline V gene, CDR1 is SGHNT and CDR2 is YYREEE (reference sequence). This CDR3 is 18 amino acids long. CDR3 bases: TGTGCCAGCAGCCGACTTTCTCTAGCGGGAGGGCCAGGGGGCGAGCAGTACTTC. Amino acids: CASSRLSLAGGPGGEQYF. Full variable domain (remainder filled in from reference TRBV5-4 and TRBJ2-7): ETGVTQSPTHLIKTRGQQVTLRCSSQSGHNTVSWYQQALGQGPQFIFQYYREEENGRGNFPPRFSGLQFPNYSSELNVNALELDDSALYLCASSRLSLAGGPGGEQYFGPGTRLTVT.

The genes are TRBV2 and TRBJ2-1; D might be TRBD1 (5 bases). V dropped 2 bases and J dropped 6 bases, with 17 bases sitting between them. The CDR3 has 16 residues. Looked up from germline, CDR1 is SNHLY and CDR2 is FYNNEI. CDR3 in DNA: TGTGCCAGCAGTGAACGCCGACCCCAGGGCGGCAATGAGCAGTTCTTC. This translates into CASSERRPQGGNEQFF.

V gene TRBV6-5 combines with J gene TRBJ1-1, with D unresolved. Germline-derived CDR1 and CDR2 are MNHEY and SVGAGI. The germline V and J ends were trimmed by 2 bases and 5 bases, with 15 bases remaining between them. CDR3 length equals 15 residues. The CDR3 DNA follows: TGTGCCAGCAGTTACGTTTTGGGGTCGGGGACTGAAGCTTTCTTT. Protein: CASSYVLGSGTEAFF.

CDR3 nucleotides: TGTGCCAGCAGCCAACAAGCGGGAGGGGACAATGAGCAGTTCTTC. This gives the protein CASSQQAGGDNEQFF. The rearrangement uses TRBV11-3 and TRBJ2-1, with TRBD2 matching over 10 bases. V dropped 5 bases and J dropped 5; count of bases not matched to a gene: 6. In germline, CDR1 is SGHNT, CDR2 YENEEA. The CDR3 consists of 15 residues. Variable domain in full (rest from reference TRBV11-3 and TRBJ2-1): EAGVVQSPRYKIIEKKQPVAFWCNPISGHNTLYWYLQNLGQGPELLIRYENEEAVDDSQLPKDRFSAERLKGVDSTLKIQPAELGDSAVYLCASSQQAGGDNEQFFGPGTRLTVL.

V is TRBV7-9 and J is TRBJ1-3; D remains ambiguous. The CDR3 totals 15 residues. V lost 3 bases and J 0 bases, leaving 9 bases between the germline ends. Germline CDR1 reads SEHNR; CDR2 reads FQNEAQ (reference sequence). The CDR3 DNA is TGTGCCAGCAGCTTCCCAGGCAACTCTGGAAACACCATATATTTT. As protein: CASSFPGNSGNTIYF.

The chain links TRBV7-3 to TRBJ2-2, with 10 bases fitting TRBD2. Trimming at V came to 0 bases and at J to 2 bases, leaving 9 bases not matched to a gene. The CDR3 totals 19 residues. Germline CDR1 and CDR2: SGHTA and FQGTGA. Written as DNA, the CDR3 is TGTGCCAGCAGCTTAACGGCATCGGTAGCGGGGGGTAACACCGGGGAGCTGTTTTTT. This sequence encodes CASSLTASVAGGNTGELFF. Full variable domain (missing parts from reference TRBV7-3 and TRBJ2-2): GAGVSQTPSNKVTEKGKYVELRCDPISGHTALYWYRQSLGQGPEFLIYFQGTGAADDSGLPNDRFFAVRPEGSVSTLKIQRTERGDSAVYLCASSLTASVAGGNTGELFFGEGSRLTVL.

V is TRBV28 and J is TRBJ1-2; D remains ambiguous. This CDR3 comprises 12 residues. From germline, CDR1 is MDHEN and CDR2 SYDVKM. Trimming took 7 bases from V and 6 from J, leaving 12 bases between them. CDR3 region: CASTSNYDGYTF. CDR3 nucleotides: TGTGCCAGCACCAGTAACTACGATGGCTACACCTTC.

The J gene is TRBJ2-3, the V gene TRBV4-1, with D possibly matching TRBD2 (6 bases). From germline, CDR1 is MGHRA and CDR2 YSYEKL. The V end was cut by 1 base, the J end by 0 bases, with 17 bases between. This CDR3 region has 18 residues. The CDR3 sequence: CASSQATLGAGSTDTQYF. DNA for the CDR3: TGCGCCAGCAGCCAAGCCACACTCGGGGCGGGGAGCACAGATACGCAGTATTTT.

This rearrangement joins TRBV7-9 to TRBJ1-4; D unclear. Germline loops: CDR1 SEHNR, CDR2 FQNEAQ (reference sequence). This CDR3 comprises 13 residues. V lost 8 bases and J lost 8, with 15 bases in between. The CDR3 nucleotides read TGTGCCAGCTCCGCCTATGTCAGGGAAAAACTGTTTTTT. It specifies CASSAYVREKLFF. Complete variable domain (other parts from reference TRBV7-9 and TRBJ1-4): DTGVSQNPRHKITKRGQNVTFRCDPISEHNRLYWYRQTLGQGPEFLTYFQNEAQLEKSRLLSDRFSAERPKGSFSTLEIQRTEQGDSAMYLCASSAYVREKLFFGSGTQLSVL.

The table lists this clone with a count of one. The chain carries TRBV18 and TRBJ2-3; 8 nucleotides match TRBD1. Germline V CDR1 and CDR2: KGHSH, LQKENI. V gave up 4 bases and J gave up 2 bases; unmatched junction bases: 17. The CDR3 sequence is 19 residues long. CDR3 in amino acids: CASSRRGQGGMSSTDTQYF. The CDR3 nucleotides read TGTGCCAGCTCACGACGAGGACAGGGAGGTATGAGTTCCACAGATACGCAGTATTTT. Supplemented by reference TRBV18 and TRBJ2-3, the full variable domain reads NAGVMQNPRHLVRRRGQEARLRCSPMKGHSHVYWYRQLPEEGLKFMVYLQKENIIDESGMPKERFSAEFPKEGPSILRIQQVVRGDSAAYFCASSRRGQGGMSSTDTQYFGPGTRLTVL.

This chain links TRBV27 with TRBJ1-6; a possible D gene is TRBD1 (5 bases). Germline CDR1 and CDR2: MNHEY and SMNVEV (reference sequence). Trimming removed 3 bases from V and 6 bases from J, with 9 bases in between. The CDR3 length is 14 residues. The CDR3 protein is CASSFSGPNSPLHF. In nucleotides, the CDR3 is TGTGCCAGCAGTTTTTCAGGGCCTAATTCACCCCTCCACTTT.

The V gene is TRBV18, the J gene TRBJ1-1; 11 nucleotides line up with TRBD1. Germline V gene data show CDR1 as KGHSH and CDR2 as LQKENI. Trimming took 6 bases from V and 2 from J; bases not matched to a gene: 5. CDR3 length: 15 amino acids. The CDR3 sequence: CASSDRGLGNTEAFF. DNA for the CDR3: TGTGCCAGCTCGGACAGGGGGCTAGGAAACACTGAAGCTTTCTTT.

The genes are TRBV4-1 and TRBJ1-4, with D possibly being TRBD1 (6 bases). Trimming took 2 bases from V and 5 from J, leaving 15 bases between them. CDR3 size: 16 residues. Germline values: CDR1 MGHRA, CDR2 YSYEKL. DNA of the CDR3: TGCGCCAGCAGCCAAAATCAGGGGACCCAGAATGAAAAACTGTTTTTT. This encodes CASSQNQGTQNEKLFF.

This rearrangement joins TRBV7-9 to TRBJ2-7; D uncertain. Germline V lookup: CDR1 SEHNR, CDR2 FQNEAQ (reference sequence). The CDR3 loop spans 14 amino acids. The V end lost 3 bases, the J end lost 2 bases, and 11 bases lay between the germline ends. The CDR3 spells CASSFSSTTYEQYF. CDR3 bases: TGTGCCAGCAGCTTTTCTAGTACTACCTACGAGCAGTACTTC.

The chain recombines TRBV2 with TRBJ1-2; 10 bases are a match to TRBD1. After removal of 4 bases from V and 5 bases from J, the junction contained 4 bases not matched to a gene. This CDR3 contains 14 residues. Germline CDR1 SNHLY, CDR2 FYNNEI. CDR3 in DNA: TGTGCCAGCAGTGGAGCGGGACAGGGGTATGGCTACACCTTC. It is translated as CASSGAGQGYGYTF.